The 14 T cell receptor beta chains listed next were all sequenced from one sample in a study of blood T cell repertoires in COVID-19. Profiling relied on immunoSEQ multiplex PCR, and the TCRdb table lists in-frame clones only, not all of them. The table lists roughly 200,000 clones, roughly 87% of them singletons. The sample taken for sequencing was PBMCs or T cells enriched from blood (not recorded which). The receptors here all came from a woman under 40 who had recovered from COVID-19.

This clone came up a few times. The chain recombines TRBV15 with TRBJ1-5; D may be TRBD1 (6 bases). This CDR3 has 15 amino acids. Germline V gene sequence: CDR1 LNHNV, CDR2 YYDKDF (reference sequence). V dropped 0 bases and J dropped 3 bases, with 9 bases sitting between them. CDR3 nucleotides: TGTGCCACCAGCAGAGACGGACAGTTCAATCAGCCCCAGCATTTT. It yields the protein CATSRDGQFNQPQHF.

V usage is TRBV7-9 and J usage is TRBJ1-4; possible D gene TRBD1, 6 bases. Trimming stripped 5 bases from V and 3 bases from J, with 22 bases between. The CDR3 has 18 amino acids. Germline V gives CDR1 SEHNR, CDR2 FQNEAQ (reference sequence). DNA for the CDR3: TGTGCCAGCAGCAGACTCGGGGGGGACACAAGGGCTAATGAAAAACTGTTTTTT. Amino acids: CASSRLGGDTRANEKLFF.

The chain's CDR3 is CASSPRQGKEQYF. CDR3 sequence (DNA): TGTGCCAGCAGTCCTAGACAGGGGAAAGAGCAGTACTTC. This chain links TRBV27 with TRBJ2-7, with 8 bases fitting TRBD1. The CDR3 covers 13 residues. Looked up from germline, CDR1 is MNHEY and CDR2 is SMNVEV (reference sequence). Losses at the gene ends were 5 bases for V and 7 bases for J; bases not matched to a gene: 7.

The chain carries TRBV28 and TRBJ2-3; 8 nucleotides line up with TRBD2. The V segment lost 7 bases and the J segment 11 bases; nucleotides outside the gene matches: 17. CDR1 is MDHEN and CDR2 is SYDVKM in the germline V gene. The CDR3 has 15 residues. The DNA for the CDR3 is TGTGCCAGCAATGGCGGGAGGCGCCGAGGGCTTGGGCAGTATTTT. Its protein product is CASNGGRRRGLGQYF.

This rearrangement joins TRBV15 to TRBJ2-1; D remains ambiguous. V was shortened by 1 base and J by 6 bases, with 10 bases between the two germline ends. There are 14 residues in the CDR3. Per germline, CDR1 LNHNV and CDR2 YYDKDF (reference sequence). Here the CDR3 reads CATSRGPESNEQFF. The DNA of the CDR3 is TGTGCCACCAGCAGAGGTCCCGAGTCCAATGAGCAGTTCTTC.

The CDR3 sequence: CASSQNRVGGYTF. The CDR3, as DNA: TGTGCCAGCAGCCAAAACAGGGTAGGAGGCTACACCTTC. The chain employs TRBV3-1 (or the pseudogene TRBV3-2) and TRBJ1-2, with D possibly being TRBD1 (6 bases). The V gene lost 2 bases and the J gene lost 8 bases, with 12 bases spanning the gap. This CDR3 has 13 amino acids. Germline V lookup: CDR1 LGHDT, CDR2 YNNKEL (reference sequence).

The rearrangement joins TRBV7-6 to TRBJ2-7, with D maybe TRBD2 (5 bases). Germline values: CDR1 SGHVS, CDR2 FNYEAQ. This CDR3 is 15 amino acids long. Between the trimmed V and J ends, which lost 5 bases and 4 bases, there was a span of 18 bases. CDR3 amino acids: CASSEGLDYLYEQYF. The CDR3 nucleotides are TGTGCCAGCAGCGAGGGATTAGACTATCTATACGAGCAGTACTTC. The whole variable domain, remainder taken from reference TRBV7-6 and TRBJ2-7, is GAGVSQSPRYKVTKRGQDVALRCDPISGHVSLYWYRQALGQGPEFLTYFNYEAQQDKSGLPNDRFSAERPEGSISTLTIQRTEQRDSAMYRCASSEGLDYLYEQYFGPGTRLTVT.

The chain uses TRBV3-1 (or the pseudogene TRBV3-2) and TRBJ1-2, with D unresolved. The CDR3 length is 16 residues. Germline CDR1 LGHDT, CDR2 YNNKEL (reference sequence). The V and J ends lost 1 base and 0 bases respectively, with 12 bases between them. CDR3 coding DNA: TGTGCCAGCAGCCAAGGTATGGGTGGAGCTAACTATGGCTACACCTTC. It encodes CASSQGMGGANYGYTF.

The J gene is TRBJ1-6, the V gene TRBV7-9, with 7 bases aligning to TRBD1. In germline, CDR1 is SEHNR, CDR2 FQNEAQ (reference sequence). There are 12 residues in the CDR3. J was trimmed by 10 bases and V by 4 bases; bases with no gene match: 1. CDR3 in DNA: TGTGCCAGCAGCTGGACAGGATCACCCCTCCACTTT. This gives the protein CASSWTGSPLHF.

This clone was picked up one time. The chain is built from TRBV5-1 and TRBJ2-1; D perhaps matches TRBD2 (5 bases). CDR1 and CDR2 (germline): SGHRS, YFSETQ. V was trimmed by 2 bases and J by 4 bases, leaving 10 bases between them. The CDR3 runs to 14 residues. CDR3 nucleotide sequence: TGCGCCAGCAGCTTCGGACTGGAGTACAATGAGCAGTTCTTC. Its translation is CASSFGLEYNEQFF.

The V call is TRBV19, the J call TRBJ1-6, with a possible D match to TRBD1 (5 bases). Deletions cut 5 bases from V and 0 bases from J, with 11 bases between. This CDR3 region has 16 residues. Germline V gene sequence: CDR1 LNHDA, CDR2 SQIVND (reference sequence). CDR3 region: CASSLMTASYNSPLHF. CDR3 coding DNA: TGTGCCAGTAGTCTGATGACAGCCTCCTATAATTCACCCCTCCACTTT.

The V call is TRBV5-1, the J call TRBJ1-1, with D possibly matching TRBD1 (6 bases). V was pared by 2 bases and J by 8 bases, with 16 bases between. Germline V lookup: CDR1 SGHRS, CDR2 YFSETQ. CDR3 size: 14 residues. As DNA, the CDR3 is TGCGCCAGCAGCTTTACGGGGGGCTCCAGGGAAGCTTTCTTT. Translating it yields CASSFTGGSREAFF.

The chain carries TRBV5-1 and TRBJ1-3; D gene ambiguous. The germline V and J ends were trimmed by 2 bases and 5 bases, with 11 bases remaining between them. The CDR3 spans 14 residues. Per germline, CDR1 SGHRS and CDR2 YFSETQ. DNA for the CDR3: TGCGCCAGCAGCTTCCCAGATCAACGAAACACCATATATTTT. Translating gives CASSFPDQRNTIYF.

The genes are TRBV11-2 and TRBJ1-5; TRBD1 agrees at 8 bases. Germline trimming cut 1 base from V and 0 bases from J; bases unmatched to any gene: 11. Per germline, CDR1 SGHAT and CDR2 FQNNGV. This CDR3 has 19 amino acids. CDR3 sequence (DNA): TGTGCCAGCAGCTTAGGGTCGGCAGGGGGCAGATTTAGCAATCAGCCCCAGCATTTT. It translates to CASSLGSAGGRFSNQPQHF.